The present TCR beta chain was sequenced within a study of T cell responses to AZD1222 COVID-19 vaccine. From germline, CDR1 is MNHEY and CDR2 SVGAGI. The CDR3 extends over 13 amino acids. The V end was cut by 2 bases, the J end by 3 bases, with 7 bases between. Whole-study results and caveats: Compared with day 0, the breadth and depth of the Spike-specific TCR repertoire rose significantly after two doses of AZD1222.

Sequencing was performed with immunoSEQ multiplex PCR; in TCRdb, only in-frame clones are kept and a portion is missing. Of 150,000 or so clones listed, 90% to 95% are singletons. For this clone: What it binds is not known.

The sequences come from peripheral blood, collected on day 0 of AZD1222 vaccination. The TCR originated in an adult in good health. The chain employs TRBV6-5 and TRBJ1-1; no clear D gene. As DNA, the CDR3 is TGTGCCAGCAGTTACAGGGTCGACACTGAAGCTTTCTTT. It is translated as CASSYRVDTEAFF.